These T cell receptor beta chains were read from a single sample in a study of T cell responses to AZD1222 COVID-19 vaccine. Method: immunoSEQ multiplex PCR; TCRdb's copy keeps in-frame clones and lacks some. The sample lists roughly 150,000 clones; roughly 89% were seen once. Sequenced material: peripheral blood, taken on day 0 of AZD1222 vaccination. The origin of the receptors is an adult in good health. Each CDR3 is given with its conserved first and last residue. D genes are given only for firm matches. Size is omitted from some rows. Given values are once, few, many or a class for expanded clones.

D	J	size	V	DNA	CDR3
-	TRBJ2-1	-	TRBV14	TGTGCCAGCAGTCCCAGGACAGTTTACAATGAGCAGTTCTTC	CASSPRTVYNEQFF
TRBD1	TRBJ2-2	-	TRBV7-8	TGTGCCAGCAGCTTAGGCGCCGGTGGAATAGGACAGGATTCCGGGGAGCTGTTTTTT	CASSLGAGGIGQDSGELFF
TRBD2	TRBJ2-1	-	TRBV7-9	TGTGCCAGCAGCTTAGCAGCTAGCGGGGACTACAATGAGCAGTTCTTC	CASSLAASGDYNEQFF
TRBD2	TRBJ2-3	-	TRBV6-1	TGTGCCAGCAGTGAAAGGGCGGGAGTTACAGATACGCAGTATTTT	CASSERAGVTDTQYF
-	TRBJ1-3	-	TRBV7-9	TGTGCCAGCAGCTCCGGACCTAACTCTGGAAACACCATATATTTT	CASSSGPNSGNTIYF
-	TRBJ2-1	-	TRBV6-5	TGTGCCAGCAGACACCCCTCCTACAATGAGCAGTTCTTC	CASRHPSYNEQFF
-	TRBJ1-1	-	TRBV10-1	TGCGCCAGCAGTGGAGAACAGGGAGGGACTGAAGCTTTCTTT	CASSGEQGGTEAFF
TRBD1	TRBJ1-2	-	TRBV6-5	TGTGCCAGCAGTCAGACAGGGGGTCGCGCAGGAGGCTACACCTTC	CASSQTGGRAGGYTF
TRBD1	TRBJ1-1	-	TRBV9	TGTGCCAGCAGCACACGGGAAGGGACAGGGAACACTGAAGCTTTCTTT	CASSTREGTGNTEAFF
TRBD1	TRBJ1-2	-	TRBV5-4	TGTGCCAGCAGCTTGGAAGTAGGGACAGGGGCCGGTGGCTACACCTTC	CASSLEVGTGAGGYTF
TRBD2	TRBJ2-1	few	TRBV7-8	TGTGCCAGCAGCTCCGGACTAGCGGTCTACAATGAGCAGTTCTTC	CASSSGLAVYNEQFF
-	TRBJ2-5	once	TRBV7-2	TGTGCCAGCAGCTTATACCAGGGAACGATTGAGACCCAGTACTTC	CASSLYQGTIETQYF
-	TRBJ2-7	-	TRBV5-1	TGCGCCAGCAGCTTGGGGGCAGGATCCTCCTACGAGCAGTACTTC	CASSLGAGSSYEQYF
-	TRBJ2-1	-	TRBV7-2	TGTGCCAGCAGCTTAGCGGGGCTATCCTACAATGAGCAGTTCTTC	CASSLAGLSYNEQFF
TRBD1	TRBJ2-3	-	TRBV6-5	TGTGCCAGCAGTTACAAGGGACAGGACCCCACAGATACGCAGTATTTT	CASSYKGQDPTDTQYF
-	TRBJ2-5	once	TRBV10-3	TGTGCCATCAGTGAGTCCATCGGGGGTATTCAAGAGACCCAGTACTTC	CAISESIGGIQETQYF
TRBD2	TRBJ2-7	-	TRBV10-3	TGTGCCACTCGAAAGGGGGAGCGGGGGCGGTACGAGCAGTACTTC	CATRKGERGRYEQYF
-	TRBJ2-7	-	TRBV2	TGTGCCAGCAAATGGGATGGTCCCGAGCAGTACTTC	CASKWDGPEQYF
TRBD1	TRBJ2-7	-	TRBV7-8	TGTGCCAGCAGCCATGACAGGGACTACGAGCAGTACTTC	CASSHDRDYEQYF
TRBD2	TRBJ2-1	-	TRBV5-4	TGTGCCAGCAGCTTTCTTCCTAGCGGGGGTTACAATGAGCAGTTCTTC	CASSFLPSGGYNEQFF
-	TRBJ1-3	-	TRBV7-9	TGTGCCAGCAGCGGACGGGAGAGCTCTGGAAACACCATATATTTT	CASSGRESSGNTIYF
-	TRBJ2-2	-	TRBV6-4	TGTGCCAGCAGTGCCGGGGAGCTGTTTTTT	CASSAGELFF
-	TRBJ2-5	-	TRBV7-8	TGTGCCAGCAGCCCTGCTGGCCCGAGAGAGACCCAGTACTTC	CASSPAGPRETQYF
-	TRBJ1-2	-	TRBV3-1/TRBV3-2	TGTGCCAGCAGCCAAGAAAGGGGGTCAGGGGATAACTATGGCTACACCTTC	CASSQERGSGDNYGYTF
TRBD2	TRBJ2-2	-	TRBV2	TGTGCCAGCAGTGAGAGGAGGGCTAGCGGGAGGGCCTTTCCCACCGGGGAGCTGTTTTTT	CASSERRASGRAFPTGELFF
-	TRBJ1-2	-	TRBV30	TGTGCCTGGAGTCTAAGCCGGCGGGGGATCGGCTACACCTTC	CAWSLSRRGIGYTF
TRBD2	TRBJ2-1	-	TRBV29-1	TGCAGCGTTGGATCTAGCGGGCCCAATGAGCAGTTCTTC	CSVGSSGPNEQFF
-	TRBJ2-5	-	TRBV5-1	TGCGCCAGCAGCTTGACTGCGGGGAAAGAGACCCAGTACTTC	CASSLTAGKETQYF
TRBD1	TRBJ1-5	-	TRBV19	TGTGCCAGTAGTACCTCCTTTATCGGGACAGGGTATCAGCCCCAGCATTTT	CASSTSFIGTGYQPQHF
TRBD1	TRBJ1-1	-	TRBV11-2	TGTGCCAGCAGGGCTGGGGACAGGGGGCAAGGGAGCACTGAAGCTTTCTTT	CASRAGDRGQGSTEAFF
-	TRBJ1-6	-	TRBV4-1	TGCGCCAGCAGCCAAGATAACTCGGGGTATAATTCACCCCTCCACTTT	CASSQDNSGYNSPLHF
TRBD2	TRBJ2-7	few	TRBV18	TGTGCCAGCTCAGTGGGACTAGCGTACGAGCAGTACTTC	CASSVGLAYEQYF
TRBD2	TRBJ2-7	-	TRBV3-1/TRBV3-2	TGTGCCAGCAGCCCCCCTTGGGGGGGTAGTTCGCGGCAGTACTTC	CASSPPWGGSSRQYF
-	TRBJ2-3	-	TRBV7-2	TGTGCCAGCAGCTTACAAACAGGCACAGATACGCAGTATTTT	CASSLQTGTDTQYF
TRBD1	TRBJ1-5	-	TRBV5-4	TGTGCCAGCAGCTTAGGACAGGGTGAGTCCCCCCAGCATTTT	CASSLGQGESPQHF
-	TRBJ1-5	-	TRBV5-6	TGTGCCAGCAGCTTGGCCGGGGGGCCCTATAGCAATCAGCCCCAGCATTTT	CASSLAGGPYSNQPQHF
-	TRBJ2-3	-	TRBV7-2	TGTGCCAGCAGCCAGGGACTGAGCACAGATACGCAGTATTTT	CASSQGLSTDTQYF
-	TRBJ1-6	-	TRBV30	TGTGCCTGGAGCCAACAGGGACGGCATAATTCACCCCTCCACTTT	CAWSQQGRHNSPLHF
TRBD2	TRBJ2-7	-	TRBV7-3	TGTGCCAGCAGCTTAAAGGGCCCTGAGGATAGCGGGATGGTCGAGCAGTACTTC	CASSLKGPEDSGMVEQYF
-	TRBJ1-6	-	TRBV5-8	TGTGCCAGCAGAGAATCTCGTCTACGCTCCTATAATTCACCCCTCCACTTT	CASRESRLRSYNSPLHF
-	TRBJ1-5	once	TRBV5-8	TGTGCCAGCAGCTTGGGCGACAGGCTGGACGGCAATCAGCCCCAGCATTTT	CASSLGDRLDGNQPQHF
-	TRBJ1-2	-	TRBV28	TGTGCCAGCAGTCCTCGGGTGCCGCGAGCCTATGGCTACACCTTC	CASSPRVPRAYGYTF
-	TRBJ2-3	-	TRBV10-1	TGCGCCAGCAGCGGGGTAGGAGATACGCAGTATTTT	CASSGVGDTQYF
-	TRBJ1-1	-	TRBV7-8	TGTGCCAGCAGCTTAGCGCTACGGAAGAACACTGAAGCTTTCTTT	CASSLALRKNTEAFF
-	TRBJ2-4	-	TRBV10-1	TGCGCCAGCAGAGAAGCAAACAGGGACAAAAACATTCAGTACTTC	CASREANRDKNIQYF
-	TRBJ1-4	-	TRBV2	TGTGCCAGCAGTGAGCCTACCACTCGACTCCCTGAAAAACTGTTTTTT	CASSEPTTRLPEKLFF
-	TRBJ2-1	-	TRBV18	TGTGCCAGCTCACCGAGGGGGTCCTACAATGAGCAGTTCTTC	CASSPRGSYNEQFF
-	TRBJ1-4	-	TRBV30	TGTGCCTGGAGGACGCGCGTGAATGAAAAACTGTTTTTT	CAWRTRVNEKLFF
-	TRBJ1-1	-	TRBV7-9	TGTGCCAGCAGCTTAGCGACCGGCACTGAAGCTTTCTTT	CASSLATGTEAFF
-	TRBJ1-6	-	TRBV2	TGTGCCAGCAGACCCATGGACAGCCGATATAATTCACCCCTCCACTTT	CASRPMDSRYNSPLHF
-	TRBJ1-2	-	TRBV6-5	TGTGCCAGCAGTTACTCCCACACAGGGTATGGCTACACCTTC	CASSYSHTGYGYTF
TRBD1	TRBJ2-7	once	TRBV7-2	TGTGCCAGCAGCTTATCCGGGACAGAGAGAAGGGAGCAGTACTTC	CASSLSGTERREQYF
-	TRBJ1-3	-	TRBV30	TGTGCCTGGAGAACGGGGTTCACCATATATTTT	CAWRTGFTIYF
-	TRBJ2-1	-	TRBV21-1	TGTGCCAGCAGCAAACGGCTAGCGGGGGAGAAATCTTACAATGAGCAGTTCTTC	CASSKRLAGEKSYNEQFF
-	TRBJ2-1	-	TRBV19	TGTGCCAGTAGTATGCCGGATTACTCCTACAATGAGCAGTTCTTC	CASSMPDYSYNEQFF
-	TRBJ2-1	-	TRBV5-1	TGCGCCAGCAGCTTCACGGATGGGCCCTCAGAAGTTAACATTGAGCAGTTCTTC	CASSFTDGPSEVNIEQFF
-	TRBJ2-7	few	TRBV6-7	TGTGCCACCCCAGATGGGGGGGCCCGGACCCGCGAGCAGTACTTC	CATPDGGARTREQYF
-	TRBJ1-5	-	TRBV19	TGTGCCAGTAGTATAGGAGGCAATCAGCCCCAGCATTTT	CASSIGGNQPQHF
TRBD1	TRBJ1-4	-	TRBV19	TGTGCCAGTAGTACGGACAGGCGGAAACTGTTTTTT	CASSTDRRKLFF
-	TRBJ1-2	-	TRBV6-6	TGTGCCAGCAGTTACGGCGGGGCAGATGGCTACACCTTC	CASSYGGADGYTF